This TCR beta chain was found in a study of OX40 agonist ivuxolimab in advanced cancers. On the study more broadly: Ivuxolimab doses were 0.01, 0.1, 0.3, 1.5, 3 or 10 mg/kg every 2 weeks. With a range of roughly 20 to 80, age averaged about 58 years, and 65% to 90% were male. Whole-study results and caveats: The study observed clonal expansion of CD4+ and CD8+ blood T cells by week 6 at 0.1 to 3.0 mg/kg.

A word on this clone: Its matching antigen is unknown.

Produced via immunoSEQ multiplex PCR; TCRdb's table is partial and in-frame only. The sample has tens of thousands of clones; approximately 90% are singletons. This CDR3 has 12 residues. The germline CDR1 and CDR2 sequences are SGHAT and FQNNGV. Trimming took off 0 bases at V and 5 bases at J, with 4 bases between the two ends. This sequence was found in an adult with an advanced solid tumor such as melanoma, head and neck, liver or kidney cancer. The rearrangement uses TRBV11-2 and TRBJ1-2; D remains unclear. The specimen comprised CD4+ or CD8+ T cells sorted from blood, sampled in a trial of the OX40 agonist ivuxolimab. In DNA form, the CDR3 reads TGTGCCAGCAGCTTAGATAGGTATGGCTACACCTTC. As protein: CASSLDRYGYTF.